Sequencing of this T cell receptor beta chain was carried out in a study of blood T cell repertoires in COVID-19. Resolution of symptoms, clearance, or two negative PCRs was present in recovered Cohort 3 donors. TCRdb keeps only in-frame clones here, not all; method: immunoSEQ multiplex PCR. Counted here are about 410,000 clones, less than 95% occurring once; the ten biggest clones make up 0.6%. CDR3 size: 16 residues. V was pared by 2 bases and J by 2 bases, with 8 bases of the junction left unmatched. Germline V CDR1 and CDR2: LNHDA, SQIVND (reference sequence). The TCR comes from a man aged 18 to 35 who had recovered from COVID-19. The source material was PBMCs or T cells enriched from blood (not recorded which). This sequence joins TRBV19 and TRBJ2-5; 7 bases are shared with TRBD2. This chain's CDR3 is CASSIWASGQQETQYF. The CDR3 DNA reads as TGTGCCAGTAGTATATGGGCTAGCGGACAACAAGAGACCCAGTACTTC. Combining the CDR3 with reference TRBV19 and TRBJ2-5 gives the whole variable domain DGGITQSPKYLFRKEGQNVTLSCEQNLNHDAMYWYRQDPGQGLRLIYYSQIVNDFQKGDIAEGYSVSREKKESFPLTVTSAQKNPTAFYLCASSIWASGQQETQYFGPGTRLLVL.